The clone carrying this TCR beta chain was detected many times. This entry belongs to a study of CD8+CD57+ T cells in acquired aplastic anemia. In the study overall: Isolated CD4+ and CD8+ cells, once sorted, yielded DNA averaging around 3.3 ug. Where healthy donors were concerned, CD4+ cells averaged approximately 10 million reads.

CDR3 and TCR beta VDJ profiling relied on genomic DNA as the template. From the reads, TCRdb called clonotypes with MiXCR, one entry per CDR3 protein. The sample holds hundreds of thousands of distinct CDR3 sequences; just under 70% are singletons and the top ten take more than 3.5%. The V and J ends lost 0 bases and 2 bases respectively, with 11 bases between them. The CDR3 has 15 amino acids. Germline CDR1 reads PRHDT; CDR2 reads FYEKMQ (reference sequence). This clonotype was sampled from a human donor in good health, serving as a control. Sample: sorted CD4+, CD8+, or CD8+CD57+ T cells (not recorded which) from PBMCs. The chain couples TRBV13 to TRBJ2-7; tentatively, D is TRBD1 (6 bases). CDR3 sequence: CASSLGQGSAYEQYF. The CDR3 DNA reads TGTGCCAGCAGCTTAGGTCAGGGGTCCGCCTACGAGCAGTACTTC.